This T cell receptor beta chain was profiled in a study of blood T cells in healthy people across ages. Alongside a J-beta primer mix, a sample-barcoded 5' primer served in a second PCR lasting about 6 to 12 cycles. In TCRdb, the 5' RACE reads were re-called with MiXCR into one record per CDR3 protein. This table holds about 730,000 distinct CDR3 sequences, approximately 43% found once. V was clipped by 4 bases and J by 8 bases, with 8 bases between them. Per germline, CDR1 LGHDT and CDR2 YNNKEL (reference sequence). CDR3 size: 12 residues. The chain employs TRBV3-1 and TRBJ1-4; a possible D gene is TRBD1 (5 bases). This sequence originates from a woman aged 60-75 years in good health. The sequenced sample was blood. Here the CDR3 DNA reads TGTGCCAGCAGCCGGGACCAGGAAAAACTGTTTTTT. It codes for CASSRDQEKLFF.